This T cell receptor (beta chain) is from a study of beta chain features in type 1 diabetes. This clone was counted a few times. Since all of the isolated RNA was reverse transcribed, expressed TCRB transcripts were what got sequenced. The method was immunoSEQ multiplex PCR; TCRdb's version includes in-frame clones alone and lacks a portion of them. The data hold about 930,000 clones, with roughly 16% observed a single time. The sequence derives from a woman under 30 in good health. Sequencing was done on a sample of naive CD4+ T cells from blood.

The CDR3 bases are TGTGCCACCGTTCGGGGGGCGACTGAGCGGGAGCTGCCCAATGAGCAGTTCTTC. Translation: CATVRGATERELPNEQFF. The chain carries TRBV6-4 and TRBJ2-1; 8 nucleotides agree with TRBD2. Germline CDR1 and CDR2: MRHNA and SNTAGT. This CDR3 is 18 amino acids long. V dropped 10 bases and J dropped 6; count of bases not matched to a gene: 23.